Below, 20 T cell receptor beta chains from the same sample are listed, as sequenced in a study of cytotoxic CD8 clonotypes in ibrutinib-treated CLL. Using immunoSEQ multiplex PCR, the repertoire was profiled, and TCRdb retains in-frame clones only, with some absent. The sample holds 40,000 or so clones, about three quarters seen once. Sample: PBMCs, taken at disease progression, from a patient treated with ibrutinib. The receptors shown here come from a human donor with chronic lymphocytic leukemia.

CDR3 protein: CASSPGQGVAGELFF. The CDR3 coding sequence is TGTGCCAGCAGCCCCGGACAGGGCGTCGCCGGGGAGCTGTTTTTT. The rearrangement joins TRBV4-2 to TRBJ2-2; 8 bases fit TRBD1. V was pared by 4 bases and J by 6 bases, with 7 bases of the junction left unmatched. CDR1 and CDR2 from the germline V gene are LGHNA and YNFKEQ. This CDR3 spans 15 amino acids.

The J gene is TRBJ2-1, the V gene TRBV7-6, with a weak D call TRBD2 (6 bases). Per germline, CDR1 SGHVS and CDR2 FNYEAQ. The CDR3 totals 17 residues. V lost 5 bases and J lost 2, with 19 bases in between. The CDR3 DNA follows: TGTGCCAGCAGCCCCTCGGGCGGGGCGCTACCCTACAATGAGCAGTTCTTC. It specifies CASSPSGGALPYNEQFF. The variable domain in full, completed from reference TRBV7-6 and TRBJ2-1, reads GAGVSQSPRYKVTKRGQDVALRCDPISGHVSLYWYRQALGQGPEFLTYFNYEAQQDKSGLPNDRFSAERPEGSISTLTIQRTEQRDSAMYRCASSPSGGALPYNEQFFGPGTRLTVL.

This chain links TRBV19 with TRBJ1-2; maybe TRBD1 (6 bases). Trimming removed 5 bases at V and 7 bases at J, with 17 bases between. The CDR3 totals 14 residues. Germline CDR1 and CDR2: LNHDA and SQIVND (reference sequence). In DNA form, the CDR3 reads TGTGCCAGTAGTCCAGGGGCCGCCACGGTTGGCTACACCTTC. This sequence encodes CASSPGAATVGYTF.

The V gene is TRBV6-5, the J gene TRBJ1-2, with D perhaps TRBD1 (5 bases). Germline CDR1 reads MNHEY; CDR2 reads SVGAGI. Trimming stripped 0 bases from V and 2 bases from J, with 10 bases between. This CDR3 has 15 residues. The CDR3 region is CASSYSQGPNYGYTF. The CDR3 DNA reads as TGTGCCAGCAGTTACTCGCAGGGACCAAACTATGGCTACACCTTC.

This chain links TRBV7-9 with TRBJ1-2; D gene uncertain. Germline-derived CDR1 and CDR2 are SEHNR and FQNEAQ (reference sequence). This CDR3 is built from 10 residues. V was pared by 10 bases and J by 3 bases, with 6 bases between. The CDR3 coding sequence is TGTGCCATCGGTTACTATGGCTACACCTTC. This gives the protein CAIGYYGYTF.

The chain employs TRBV25-1 and TRBJ2-3; 10 positions agree with TRBD2. Per the germline V gene, CDR1 is MGHDK and CDR2 is SYGVNS. V lost 6 bases and J lost 7; bases outside the gene matches: 10. There are 15 residues in the CDR3. As DNA, the CDR3 is TGTGCCAGCAGGGAGCCTAGCGGGAGTGCGAATACGCAGTATTTT. Its protein is CASREPSGSANTQYF.

The V gene is TRBV19, the J gene TRBJ1-3, with D hard to call. CDR1 and CDR2 from the germline V gene are LNHDA and SQIVND (reference sequence). The CDR3 spans 15 residues. Deletions cut 7 bases from V and 0 bases from J, with 13 bases between. This CDR3 reads CASTVGGISGNTIYF. The CDR3 coding sequence is TGTGCCAGTACGGTGGGAGGAATCTCTGGAAACACCATATATTTT.

This chain links TRBV5-1 with TRBJ2-7; D is perhaps TRBD1 (6 bases). V was cut by 2 bases and J by 9 bases, with 15 bases left in between. CDR3 length equals 13 residues. CDR1 SGHRS and CDR2 YFSETQ come from the germline V gene. Here the CDR3 reads CASSLLQGIGQYF. Here the CDR3 DNA reads TGCGCCAGCAGCTTACTACAGGGTATCGGGCAGTACTTC.

This clone was counted between two and nine times. The CDR3 here is CASSLQGNPKEQYF. Written as DNA, the CDR3 is TGCGCCAGCAGCTTACAGGGGAATCCGAAAGAGCAGTACTTC. This sequence joins TRBV10-1 and TRBJ2-7, with 7 bases aligning to TRBD1. The CDR3 spans 14 residues. V was pared by 6 bases and J by 7 bases, with 12 bases of the junction left unmatched. From germline, CDR1 is WNHNN and CDR2 SYGVQD (reference sequence).

V is TRBV27 and J is TRBJ2-3; D might be TRBD2 (7 bases). V lost 7 bases to trimming and J lost 5 bases, with 19 bases between them. Germline V CDR1 and CDR2: MNHEY, SMNVEV (reference sequence). The CDR3 runs to 15 residues. The CDR3, as DNA: TGTGCCAGCACCCCCGGGTGGGGGGGGCGAGATACGCAGTATTTT. It codes for CASTPGWGGRDTQYF.

The V call is TRBV5-6, the J call TRBJ2-3, with 7 bases fitting TRBD1. The length of the CDR3 is 15 residues. V was pared by 0 bases and J by 5 bases, with 6 bases of the junction left unmatched. The germline V gene has CDR1 SGHDT and CDR2 YYEEEE. CDR3 nucleotide sequence: TGTGCCAGCAGCTTGGTGGGACAGCAAAGAGATACGCAGTATTTT. This sequence encodes CASSLVGQQRDTQYF.

CDR3 protein: CASSPGTSGRMNEQFF. CDR3 DNA: TGTGCCAGCTCACCAGGGACTAGCGGGAGAATGAATGAGCAGTTCTTC. The chain couples TRBV18 to TRBJ2-1, with 14 bases lining up with TRBD2. The length of the CDR3 is 16 residues. V gave up 2 bases and J gave up 7 bases; unmatched junction bases: 4. CDR1 is KGHSH, CDR2 LQKENI, per germline.

The rearrangement links TRBV28 to TRBJ1-2; tentatively, D is TRBD1 (5 bases). Germline CDR1 MDHEN, CDR2 SYDVKM. The V and J ends lost 6 bases and 0 bases respectively, with 35 bases between them. This CDR3 is built from 22 residues. This chain's CDR3 is CASSRPSFTLKPLRTSNYGYTF. Written as DNA, the CDR3 is TGTGCCAGCAGCCGACCCTCTTTTACCCTGAAACCGCTAAGGACATCTAACTATGGCTACACCTTC.

V gene TRBV25-1 combines with J gene TRBJ2-5; D ambiguous. The CDR3 length is 15 residues. V dropped 2 bases and J dropped 2 bases, with 12 bases sitting between them. The germline CDR1 and CDR2 sequences are MGHDK and SYGVNS. The DNA of the CDR3 is TGTGCCAGCAGTGAAGCCACGATCACACAAGAGACCCAGTACTTC. Its protein product is CASSEATITQETQYF.

This chain joins TRBV2 and TRBJ2-4, with D perhaps matching TRBD2 (6 bases). Deletions cut 4 bases from V and 0 bases from J, with 10 bases between. This CDR3 is 15 amino acids long. Germline assignment: CDR1 SNHLY and CDR2 FYNNEI. CDR3 nucleotide sequence: TGTGCCAGCAGTGCTGGGGGGACAGCCAAAAACATTCAGTACTTC. Amino acids: CASSAGGTAKNIQYF. Full variable domain (rest looked up from reference TRBV2 and TRBJ2-4): EPEVTQTPSHQVTQMGQEVILRCVPISNHLYFYWYRQILGQKVEFLVSFYNNEISEKSEIFDDQFSVERPDGSNFTLKIRSTKLEDSAMYFCASSAGGTAKNIQYFGAGTRLSVL.

The sample holds a few counts of this clone. This rearrangement joins TRBV6-1 to TRBJ1-2; no firm D call. Germline values: CDR1 MNHNS, CDR2 SASEGT. The V gene lost 4 bases and the J gene lost 5 bases, with 11 bases spanning the gap. The CDR3 runs to 13 residues. CDR3 sequence reads: CASSVPERYGYTF. In nucleotides, the CDR3 is TGTGCCAGCAGTGTACCTGAACGGTATGGCTACACCTTC.

The sample holds one count of this clone. This chain uses TRBV5-1 with TRBJ2-7; TRBD1 matches 9 bases. Germline CDR1 SGHRS, CDR2 YFSETQ. The CDR3 has 13 residues. V lost 3 bases, J lost 3 bases, and 1 base stayed unmatched. In DNA form, the CDR3 reads TGCGCCAGCAGCTGGGGACAGGGCTACGAGCAGTACTTC. This gives the protein CASSWGQGYEQYF.

Only one count was recorded for this clone. V is TRBV9 and J is TRBJ2-5; D is uncertain. Trimming took off 3 bases at V and 0 bases at J, with 9 bases between the two ends. The CDR3 spans 14 residues. CDR1 is SGDLS, CDR2 YYNGEE, per germline. As DNA, the CDR3 is TGTGCCAGCAGCGCCGCCATGTACCAAGAGACCCAGTACTTC. Its protein is CASSAAMYQETQYF.

The rearrangement joins TRBV6-5 to TRBJ2-3, with D tentatively TRBD1 (6 bases). The CDR3 has 12 residues. Trimming removed 6 bases from V and 6 bases from J, with 10 bases in between. The germline gives CDR1 MNHEY, CDR2 SVGAGI. The DNA of the CDR3 is TGTGCCAGCAGGGGGGCCGGGGATACGCAGTATTTT. Its translation: CASRGAGDTQYF.

The V gene is TRBV6-1, the J gene TRBJ1-2; the D gene is possibly TRBD1 (5 bases). V was clipped by 3 bases and J by 5 bases, with 16 bases between them. Germline CDR1 is MNHNS and CDR2 is SASEGT. CDR3 size: 15 residues. CDR3 loop: CASSDSRARVYGYTF. In DNA, the CDR3 is TGTGCCAGCAGTGATAGCCGGGCCAGGGTATATGGCTACACCTTC.